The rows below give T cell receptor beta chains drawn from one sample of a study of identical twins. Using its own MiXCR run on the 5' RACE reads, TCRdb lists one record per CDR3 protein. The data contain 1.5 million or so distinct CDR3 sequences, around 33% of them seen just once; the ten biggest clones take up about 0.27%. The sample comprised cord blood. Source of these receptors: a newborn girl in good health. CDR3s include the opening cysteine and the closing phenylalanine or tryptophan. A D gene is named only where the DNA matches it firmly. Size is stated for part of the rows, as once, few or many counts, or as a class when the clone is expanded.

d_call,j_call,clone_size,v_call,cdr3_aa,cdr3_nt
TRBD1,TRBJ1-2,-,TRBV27,CASSCYGDRRLTMATF,TGTGCCAGCAGCTGCTACGGGGACAGAAGACTAACTATGGCCACCTTC
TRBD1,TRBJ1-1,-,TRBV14,CASSPTDRTWNTEAFF,TGTGCCAGCAGCCCAACGGACAGGACATGGAACACTGAAGCTTTCTTT
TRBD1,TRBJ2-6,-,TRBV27,CASSLQGAPGANVLTF,TGTGCCAGCAGTTTACAGGGGGCGCCTGGGGCCAACGTCCTGACTTTC
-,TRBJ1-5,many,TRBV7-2,CASSFVSNQPQHF,TGTGCCAGCAGCTTCGTTAGCAATCAGCCCCAGCATTTT
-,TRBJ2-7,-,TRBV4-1,CASSLETRYEQYF,TGCGCCAGCAGCCTAGAGACCCGTTACGAGCAGTACTTC
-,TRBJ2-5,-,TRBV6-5,CASSYSSSGDNEQYF,TGTGCCAGCAGTTACTCGTCCAGCGGGGACAATGAGCAGTACTTC
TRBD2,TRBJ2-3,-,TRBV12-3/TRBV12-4,CASSSLGTSGSDTQYF,TGTGCCAGCAGCTCCCTTGGGACTAGCGGATCAGATACGCAGTATTTT
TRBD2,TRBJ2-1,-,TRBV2,CASGGLAGFNEQFF,TGTGCCAGCGGTGGACTAGCGGGATTCAATGAGCAGTTCTTC
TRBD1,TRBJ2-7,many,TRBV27,CASSPSDRLSSYEQYF,TGTGCCAGCAGTCCCTCGGACAGGTTGAGCTCCTACGAGCAGTACTTC
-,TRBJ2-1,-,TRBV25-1,CASSGFPLYNEQFF,TGTGCCAGCAGTGGCTTCCCGTTGTACAATGAGCAGTTCTTC
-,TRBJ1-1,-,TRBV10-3,CAISESEGDLNTEAFF,TGTGCCATCAGTGAGTCAGAAGGGGACTTGAACACTGAAGCTTTCTTT
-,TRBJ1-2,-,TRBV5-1,CASSLWQGQGYGYTF,TGCGCCAGCAGCCTGTGGCAGGGTCAAGGCTATGGCTACACCTTC
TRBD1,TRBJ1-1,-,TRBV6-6,CASSYGTGTTEAFF,TGTGCCAGCAGTTACGGGACAGGGACCACCGAAGCTTTCTTT
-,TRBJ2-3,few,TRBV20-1,CSAQSGTLPSTDTQYF,TGCAGTGCTCAATCCGGGACCCTCCCTAGCACAGATACGCAGTATTTT
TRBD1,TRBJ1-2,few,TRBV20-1,CSAAPTGLNYGYTF,TGCAGTGCCGCGCCGACAGGGCTTAACTATGGCTACACCTTC
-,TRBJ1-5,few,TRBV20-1,CSANTGTQPQHF,TGCAGTGCTAATACAGGGACCCAGCCCCAGCATTTT
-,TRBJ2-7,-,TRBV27,CASTPGAGGCYEQYF,TGTGCCAGCACTCCGGGGGCCGGGGGCTGCTACGAGCAGTACTTC
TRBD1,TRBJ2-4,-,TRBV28,CASSLDRGQAKDIQYF,TGTGCCAGCAGTCTCGACAGGGGGCAAGCCAAAGACATTCAGTACTTC
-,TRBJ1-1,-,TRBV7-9,CASSERGEGTEAFF,TGTGCCAGCAGTGAAAGGGGGGAAGGCACTGAAGCTTTCTTT
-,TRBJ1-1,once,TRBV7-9,CAGSGEGGTEAFF,TGTGCCGGCAGCGGAGAGGGGGGCACTGAAGCTTTCTTT
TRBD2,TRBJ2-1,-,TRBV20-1,CSARGLAGVGSNNEQFF,TGCAGTGCTAGAGGCCTAGCGGGGGTAGGTTCGAACAATGAGCAGTTCTTC
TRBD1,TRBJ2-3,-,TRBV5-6,CASSRGDRIPDTQYF,TGTGCCAGCAGCCGTGGGGACAGGATACCAGATACGCAGTATTTT
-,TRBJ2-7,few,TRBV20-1,CSALKDYEQYF,TGCAGTGCCCTGAAGGACTACGAGCAGTACTTC
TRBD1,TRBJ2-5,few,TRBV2,CASSYDRGPQETQYF,TGTGCCAGCAGTTACGACAGGGGCCCCCAAGAGACCCAGTACTTC
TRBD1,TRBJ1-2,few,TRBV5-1,CASSLSPTGANYGYTF,TGCGCCAGCAGCTTGTCCCCGACAGGGGCTAACTATGGCTACACCTTC
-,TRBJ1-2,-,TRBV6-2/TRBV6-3,CASSSPADYGYTF,TGTGCCAGCAGTTCCCCGGCGGACTATGGCTACACCTTC
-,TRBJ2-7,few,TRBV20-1,CSALASYEQYF,TGCAGTGCCCTAGCTTCCTACGAGCAGTACTTC
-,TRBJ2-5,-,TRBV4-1,CASSQEDFGRYF,TGCGCCAGCAGCCAAGAAGACTTTGGACGGTACTTC
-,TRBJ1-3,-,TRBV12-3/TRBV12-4,CASSPLWAPGNTIYF,TGTGCCAGCAGTCCCCTGTGGGCGCCTGGAAACACCATATATTTT
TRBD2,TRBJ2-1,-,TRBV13,CASSRTSVSSYNEQFF,TGTGCCAGCAGCCGTACTAGCGTAAGCTCCTACAATGAGCAGTTCTTC
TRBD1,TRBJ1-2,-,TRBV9,CASSAGPGQNYGYTF,TGTGCCAGCAGCGCTGGCCCGGGACAGAACTATGGCTACACCTTC
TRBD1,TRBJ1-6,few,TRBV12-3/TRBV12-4,CASRRYQGANSPLHF,TGTGCCAGCAGGCGGTATCAGGGGGCGAATTCACCCCTCCACTTT
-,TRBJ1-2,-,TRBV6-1,CASSENHGGGHGYTF,TGTGCCAGCAGTGAAAATCATGGGGGGGGGCACGGCTACACCTTC
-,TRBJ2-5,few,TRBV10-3,CAISESVGNSETQYF,TGTGCCATCAGTGAGTCGGTTGGGAATAGTGAGACCCAGTACTTC
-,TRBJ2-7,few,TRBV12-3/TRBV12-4,CASSLGAPPYF,TGTGCCAGCAGTTTAGGGGCCCCCCCGTACTTC
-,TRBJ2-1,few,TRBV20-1,CSARVPVGSYNEQFF,TGCAGTGCTAGGGTTCCCGTGGGCTCCTACAATGAGCAGTTCTTC
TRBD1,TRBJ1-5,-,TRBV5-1,CASSPYPGQGANQPQHF,TGCGCCAGCAGCCCCTATCCGGGACAGGGGGCCAATCAGCCCCAGCATTTT
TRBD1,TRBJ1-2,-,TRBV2,CARGTLTGSYGYTF,TGTGCCAGGGGAACACTGACAGGGAGCTATGGCTACACCTTC
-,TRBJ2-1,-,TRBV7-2,CASSFDPSSYNEQFF,TGTGCCAGCAGCTTCGACCCGAGCTCCTACAATGAGCAGTTCTTC
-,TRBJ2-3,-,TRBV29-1,CSVEQGAAQYF,TGCAGCGTTGAACAAGGAGCCGCGCAGTATTTT
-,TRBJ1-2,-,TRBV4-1,CASRPPGAAPNYGYTF,TGCGCCAGCAGGCCGCCCGGGGCTGCTCCTAACTATGGCTACACCTTC
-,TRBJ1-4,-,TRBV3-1,CASSQASGQRNEKLFF,TGTGCCAGCAGCCAGGCCTCCGGACAGCGTAATGAAAAACTGTTTTTT
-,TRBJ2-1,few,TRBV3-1,CASSQPWGRNEQFF,TGTGCCAGCAGCCAACCATGGGGTCGGAATGAGCAGTTCTTC
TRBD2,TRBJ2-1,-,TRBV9,CASSVGGLAAPYNEQFF,TGTGCCAGCAGCGTAGGGGGACTAGCGGCCCCCTACAATGAGCAGTTCTTC
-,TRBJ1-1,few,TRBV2,CASSVEAPTEAFF,TGTGCCAGCAGTGTAGAGGCCCCCACTGAAGCTTTCTTT
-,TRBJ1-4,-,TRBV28,CASSLQAEKLFF,TGTGCCAGCAGTTTGCAAGCTGAAAAACTGTTTTTT
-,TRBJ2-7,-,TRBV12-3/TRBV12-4,CASRRMPYEQYF,TGCGCCAGTCGGAGGATGCCCTACGAGCAGTACTTC
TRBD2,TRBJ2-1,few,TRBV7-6,CASSLGTSGRYDEQFF,TGTGCCAGCAGCTTAGGGACTAGCGGACGTTATGATGAGCAGTTCTTC
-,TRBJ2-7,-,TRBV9,CASSVSTTPDGRYGQYF,TGTGCCAGCAGCGTATCGACCACCCCGGACGGACGATACGGGCAGTACTTC
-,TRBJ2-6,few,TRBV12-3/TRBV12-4,CASSLAPQLDSSGANVLTF,TGTGCCAGCAGTTTAGCGCCCCAACTAGACAGCTCTGGGGCCAACGTCCTGACTTTC
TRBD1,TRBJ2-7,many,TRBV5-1,CASSSSGQGYEQYF,TGCGCCAGCAGCTCCTCGGGACAGGGTTACGAGCAGTACTTC